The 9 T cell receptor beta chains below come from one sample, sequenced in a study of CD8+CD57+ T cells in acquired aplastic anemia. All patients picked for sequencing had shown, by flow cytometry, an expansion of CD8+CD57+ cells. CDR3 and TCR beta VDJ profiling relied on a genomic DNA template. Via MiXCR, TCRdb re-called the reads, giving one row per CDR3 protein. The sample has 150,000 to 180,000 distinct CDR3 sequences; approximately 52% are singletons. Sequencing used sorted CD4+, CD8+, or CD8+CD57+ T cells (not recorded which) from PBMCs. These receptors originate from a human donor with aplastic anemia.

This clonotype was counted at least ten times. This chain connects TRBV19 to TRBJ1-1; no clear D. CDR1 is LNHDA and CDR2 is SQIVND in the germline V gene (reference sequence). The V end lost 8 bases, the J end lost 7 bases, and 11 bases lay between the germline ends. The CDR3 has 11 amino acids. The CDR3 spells CASSLWSEAFF. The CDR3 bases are TGTGCCAGTTCCCTATGGAGTGAAGCTTTCTTT.

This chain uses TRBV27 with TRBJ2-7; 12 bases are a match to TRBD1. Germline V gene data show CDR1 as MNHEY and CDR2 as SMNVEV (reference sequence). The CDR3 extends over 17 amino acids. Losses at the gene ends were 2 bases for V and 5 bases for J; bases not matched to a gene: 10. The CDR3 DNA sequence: TGTGCCAGCAGTTTAACCCCTCCGGGACAGGGGGCAGACGAGCAGTACTTC. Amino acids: CASSLTPPGQGADEQYF.

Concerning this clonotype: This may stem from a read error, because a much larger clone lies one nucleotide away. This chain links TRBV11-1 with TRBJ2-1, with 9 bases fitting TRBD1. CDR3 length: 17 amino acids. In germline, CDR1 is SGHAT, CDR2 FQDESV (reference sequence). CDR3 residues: CASSPTSGTGTYSEQFF. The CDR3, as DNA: TGTGCCAGCAGCCCCACCTCGGGGACAGGGACCTACAGTGAGCAGTTCTTC.

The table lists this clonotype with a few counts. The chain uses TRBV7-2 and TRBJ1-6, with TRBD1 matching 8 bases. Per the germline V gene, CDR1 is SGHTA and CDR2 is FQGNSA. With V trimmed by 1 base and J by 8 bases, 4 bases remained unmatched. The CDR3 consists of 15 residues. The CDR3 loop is CASSLGQGADSPLHF. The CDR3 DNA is TGTGCCAGCAGCTTAGGTCAGGGGGCGGATTCACCCCTCCACTTT. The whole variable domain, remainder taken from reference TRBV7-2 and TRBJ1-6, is GAGVSQSPSNKVTEKGKDVELRCDPISGHTALYWYRQSLGQGLEFLIYFQGNSAPDKSGLPSDRFSAERTGGSVSTLTIQRTQQEDSAVYLCASSLGQGADSPLHFGNGTRLTVT.

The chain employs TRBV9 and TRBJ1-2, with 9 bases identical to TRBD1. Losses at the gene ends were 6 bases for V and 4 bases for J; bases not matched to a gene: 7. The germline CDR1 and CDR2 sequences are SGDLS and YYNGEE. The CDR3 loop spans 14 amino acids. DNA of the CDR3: TGTGCCAGCACCACCGGGACAGGGAGCTATGGCTACACCTTC. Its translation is CASTTGTGSYGYTF.

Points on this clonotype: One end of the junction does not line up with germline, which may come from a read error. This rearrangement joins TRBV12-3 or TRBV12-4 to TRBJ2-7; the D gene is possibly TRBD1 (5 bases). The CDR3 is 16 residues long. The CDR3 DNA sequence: TGTGTCAGCCTCGATGGGGCCGACAGATCTCCGGACGAGCAGTACTTC. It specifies CVSLDGADRSPDEQYF.

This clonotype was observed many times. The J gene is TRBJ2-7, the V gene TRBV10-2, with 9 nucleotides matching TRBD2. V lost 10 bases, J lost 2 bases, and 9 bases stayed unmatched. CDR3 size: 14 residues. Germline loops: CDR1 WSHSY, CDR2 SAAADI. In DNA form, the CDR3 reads TGCGCCACAGTTAGCGGGGGCCGCGCCTACGAGCAGTACTTC. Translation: CATVSGGRAYEQYF.

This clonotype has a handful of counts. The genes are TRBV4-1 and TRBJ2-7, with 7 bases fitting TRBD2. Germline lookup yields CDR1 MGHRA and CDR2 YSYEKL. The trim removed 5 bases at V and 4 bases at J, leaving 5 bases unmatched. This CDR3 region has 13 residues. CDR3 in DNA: TGCGCCAGCAGCTCGCCGGGAGGTTACGAGCAGTACTTC. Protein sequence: CASSSPGGYEQYF.

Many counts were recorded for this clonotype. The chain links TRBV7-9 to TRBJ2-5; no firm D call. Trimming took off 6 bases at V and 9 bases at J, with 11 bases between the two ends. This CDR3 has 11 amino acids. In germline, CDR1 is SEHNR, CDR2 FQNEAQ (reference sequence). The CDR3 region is CASSHDGPQYF. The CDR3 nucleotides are TGTGCCAGCAGTCACGACGGTCCCCAGTACTTC.